These T cell receptor beta chains were read from a single sample in a study of shared clonotypes between healthy human individuals. Profiled with immunoSEQ multiplex PCR; TCRdb holds only in-frame clones, not every one. In the table there are approximately 740,000 clones, almost 95% of which are singletons. The sequencing input was naive CD8+ T cells sorted from blood. Receptors were obtained from a man younger than 45 in good health. Both conserved end residues are part of each CDR3. The D gene is left open where the match is weak. The size entry is marked missing in some rows and otherwise reads once, few, many or a size class.

>TRBJ2-3|TRBD2|once|TRBV29-1
TGCAGCGCCATGCTAGCGGGGGACACAGATACGCAGTATTTT
CSAMLAGDTDTQYF
>TRBJ2-3|TRBD2|.|TRBV27
TGTGCCAGCAGTTTGGGACTAGCGGGAGTCATGGAGGGAACAGATACGCAGTATTTT
CASSLGLAGVMEGTDTQYF
>TRBJ2-7|.|once|TRBV27
TGTGCCAGCAGTCCCTCGAAGGCCTACGAGCAGTACTTC
CASSPSKAYEQYF
>TRBJ2-3|.|.|TRBV6-5
TGTGCCAGCTTTGCGGGAAGTACAGATACGCAGTATTTT
CASFAGSTDTQYF
>TRBJ2-3|TRBD2|.|TRBV27
TGTGCCAGCAGTCCGGGACTAGCGGGAGTGAACACAGATACGCAGTATTTT
CASSPGLAGVNTDTQYF
>TRBJ2-1|TRBD2|.|TRBV4-3
TGCGCCAGCAGCCAATACCGACTAGCGGGAGGGAGCTCCTACAATGAGCAGTTCTTC
CASSQYRLAGGSSYNEQFF
>TRBJ2-7|TRBD1|medium-sized|TRBV13
TGTGCCAGCAGCTTACAGGGGGCTAGCTACGAGCAGTACTTC
CASSLQGASYEQYF
>TRBJ2-7|.|.|TRBV28
TGTGCCAGCAGTTTTCGAGGCTACGAGCAGTACTTC
CASSFRGYEQYF
>TRBJ2-7|.|.|TRBV4-1
TGCGCCAGCAGCCCGACCCCTAGGCAGGGCCCAAACGGGCAGTACTTC
CASSPTPRQGPNGQYF
>TRBJ1-4|.|.|TRBV7-9
TGTGCCAGCAGCTCCCCTGACAGCCTTAATGAAAAACTGTTTTTT
CASSSPDSLNEKLFF
>TRBJ2-1|TRBD2|.|TRBV11-3
TGTGCCAGCAGCTTCACCTCCGGGACTAGCGGGAGTTACAATGAGCAGTTCTTC
CASSFTSGTSGSYNEQFF
>TRBJ1-1|TRBD1|.|TRBV6-5
TGTGCCAGCAGTTACAGGGACAGTTCTGAAGCTTTCTTT
CASSYRDSSEAFF
>TRBJ1-1|.|once|TRBV5-1
TGCGCCAGTAGAGGGAACACTGAAGCTTTCTTT
CASRGNTEAFF
>TRBJ1-3|.|.|TRBV11-2
TGTGCCAGCAGCCCTTCCGGGGTAAACACCATATATTTT
CASSPSGVNTIYF
>TRBJ2-5|TRBD2|.|TRBV5-4
TGTGCCAGCAGCGTACTAGCGGGAGAAGTGGAGACCCAGTACTTC
CASSVLAGEVETQYF
>TRBJ1-3|.|.|TRBV15
TGTGCCACCAGGACTACAGGAAACACCATATATTTT
CATRTTGNTIYF
>TRBJ2-7|.|.|TRBV7-6
TGTGCCAGCAGCTTAGATCCAGGGATTTCCTACGAGCAGTACTTC
CASSLDPGISYEQYF
>TRBJ2-3|.|.|TRBV2
TGTGCCAGCAGTGGGACTGATAGCACAGATACGCAGTATTTT
CASSGTDSTDTQYF
>TRBJ1-5|.|.|TRBV6-5
TGTGCCAGCAACCCCCTGGGCCAGCCCCAGCATTTT
CASNPLGQPQHF
>TRBJ2-7|.|.|TRBV7-9
TGTGCCAGCAGCCCTTCGAGTGGGGCGACGTCTACCTACGAGCAGTACTTC
CASSPSSGATSTYEQYF
>TRBJ1-1|.|.|TRBV6-1
TGTGCCAGCTATATGTTTTATGCCCTTGAAGCTTTCTTT
CASYMFYALEAFF
>TRBJ2-3|TRBD2|.|TRBV4-1
TGCGCCAGCAGCCAAGGGACTAGCGTTAGCACAGATACGCAGTATTTT
CASSQGTSVSTDTQYF
>TRBJ2-1|TRBD2|.|TRBV27
TGTGCCAGCAGTTGGCGCACGGGAGGGCGCTACAATGAGCAGTTCTTC
CASSWRTGGRYNEQFF
>TRBJ1-1|TRBD1|.|TRBV28
TGTGCCAGCAGTTATACAGGGGTGAGCACTGAAGCTTTCTTT
CASSYTGVSTEAFF
>TRBJ2-7|.|.|TRBV28
TGTGCCAGCAGTTTAGGCAACAGCTACGAGCAGTACTTC
CASSLGNSYEQYF
>TRBJ2-1|TRBD2|.|TRBV13
TGTGCCAGCATGGGAGCGGGAGGGTTTCGGAATGAGCAGTTCTTC
CASMGAGGFRNEQFF
>TRBJ1-2|TRBD1|.|TRBV7-9
TGTGCCAGCAGCAGGGGGCTTAACTATGGCTACACCTTC
CASSRGLNYGYTF
>TRBJ2-1|.|.|TRBV29-1
TGCAGCGTTCTTAGAAGCTCCTACAATGAGCAGTTCTTC
CSVLRSSYNEQFF
>TRBJ2-7|.|once|TRBV27
TGTGCCAGCAGTTTCCGGGGGGCCAACGAGCAGTACTTC
CASSFRGANEQYF
>TRBJ2-5|TRBD1|.|TRBV7-9
TGTGCCAGCAGCTTAGCAAAGACAGGGGAGGAGACCCAGTACTTC
CASSLAKTGEETQYF
>TRBJ2-7|TRBD1|.|TRBV29-1
TGCAGCGTTCCGGGACAGGGGTTCTACGAGCAGTACTTC
CSVPGQGFYEQYF
>TRBJ2-5|.|.|TRBV10-3
TGTGCCATCAGTGAGTTATTACAAGAGACCCAGTACTTC
CAISELLQETQYF
>TRBJ2-7|.|once|TRBV7-9
TGTGCCAGCAGCCCGAGGGGCCTTGGCGGGCTATACGAGCAGTACTTC
CASSPRGLGGLYEQYF
>TRBJ2-5|.|.|TRBV30
TGTGCCTGGAGTGCAGAGGGCCCCCCCTCGTACTTC
CAWSAEGPPSYF
>TRBJ1-2|TRBD1|.|TRBV11-2
TGTGCCAGCAGCACAGGACAGGGTAACTATGGCTACACCTTC
CASSTGQGNYGYTF
>TRBJ2-5|.|once|TRBV28
TGTGCCAGCAGTTTATTGCCAGCCCAAACCCAGTACTTC
CASSLLPAQTQYF
>TRBJ2-1|TRBD2|.|TRBV28
TGTGCCAGCAGCCTGGGACTAGCGGGAGATAATGAGCAGTTCTTC
CASSLGLAGDNEQFF
>TRBJ1-4|.|.|TRBV2
TGTGCCAGCAGCCGGTTAACGTTGGGGGACCTCGGTACAACTAATGAAAAACTGTTTTTT
CASSRLTLGDLGTTNEKLFF
>TRBJ2-7|.|.|TRBV5-1
TGCGCCAGCAGCTTGGGAGGGGCTGGGAACGAGCAGTACTTC
CASSLGGAGNEQYF
>TRBJ2-7|.|once|TRBV7-9
TGTGCCAGCAGCTTAGTGGCCGCTCCCTACGAGCAGTACTTC
CASSLVAAPYEQYF
>TRBJ2-7|.|.|TRBV7-9
TGTGCCAGCACACAGCCCCCGGGCCCCGGGAAAGGCTACGAGCAGTACTTC
CASTQPPGPGKGYEQYF
>TRBJ2-1|.|.|TRBV27
TGTGCCAGCAGTTACCGACAGGTGCAAATCTACAATGAGCAGTTCTTC
CASSYRQVQIYNEQFF
>TRBJ2-7|.|.|TRBV30
TGTGCCCAGCGGGCAGGGGGTTCCTACGAGCAGTACTTC
CAQRAGGSYEQYF
>TRBJ2-5|TRBD2|.|TRBV7-9
TGTGCCAGCAGCTTATGGGGACTAGGCCGGTCAGAGACCCAGTACTTC
CASSLWGLGRSETQYF
>TRBJ1-4|.|.|TRBV6-6
TGTGCCAGCAGTCTGAGCCCAGGGGAAGGCGAAAAACTGTTTTTT
CASSLSPGEGEKLFF
>TRBJ2-1|.|.|TRBV14
TGTGCCATCTACCCGAGATACAATGAGCAGTTCTTC
CAIYPRYNEQFF